This TCR beta chain was identified during a study of OX40 agonist ivuxolimab in advanced cancers. Study-wide context: Clinicians treated patients with ivuxolimab, an agonistic anti-OX40 (CD134) antibody.

Study-wide points: More expanded clones were seen, on average, in CD8+ T cells than in CD4+.

Concerning this clone: Its matching antigen is unknown.

The repertoire was sequenced with immunoSEQ multiplex PCR; TCRdb's copy has only in-frame clones and lacks some. The data hold around 80,000 clones, with just over 85% observed a single time. V was trimmed by 5 bases and J by 9 bases, leaving 17 bases between them. The CDR3 consists of 14 residues. Germline V gives CDR1 SGHTA, CDR2 FQGNSA. This TCR was recovered from an adult with an advanced solid tumor such as melanoma, head and neck, liver or kidney cancer. The sample here was CD4+ or CD8+ T cells sorted from blood, taken in a trial of the OX40 agonist ivuxolimab. V gene TRBV7-2 combines with J gene TRBJ1-5; D is unresolved. In DNA, the CDR3 is TGTGCCAGCAGCGCGACCTCCGCCGGCTGGCCCCAGCATTTT. This translates into CASSATSAGWPQHF.